A single sample is the source of the 28 T cell receptor beta chains below, sequenced in a study of OX40 agonist ivuxolimab in advanced cancers. Here immunoSEQ multiplex PCR was the method, and the copy in TCRdb shows in-frame clones only, minus some. Here the sample spans some 17,000 clones, roughly four fifths being singletons. Sample: CD4+ or CD8+ T cells sorted from blood, taken in a trial of the OX40 agonist ivuxolimab. These receptors came from an adult with an advanced solid tumor such as melanoma, head and neck, liver or kidney cancer.

This clone has a single count. The CDR3 DNA sequence: TGCGCCAGCAGCCACCCCGGGGATGAAGATACGCAGTATTTT. Amino acids: CASSHPGDEDTQYF. This chain connects TRBV4-1 to TRBJ2-3, with a possible D match to TRBD2 (5 bases). CDR3 length equals 14 residues. Germline-derived CDR1 and CDR2 are MGHRA and YSYEKL. With 3 bases removed from V and 5 bases from J, the gap between germline ends came to 12 bases.

This clone appeared once. The gene calls are TRBV19 and TRBJ1-1; no reliable D call. Trimming shortened V by 5 bases and J by 4 bases, and 11 bases separated the two germline ends. Germline CDR1 LNHDA, CDR2 SQIVND (reference sequence). The CDR3 is made up of 13 amino acids. The CDR3 protein is CASSQGLGTEAFF. In nucleotides, the CDR3 is TGTGCCAGTAGTCAAGGTTTGGGCACTGAAGCTTTCTTT. The variable domain in full, completed from reference TRBV19 and TRBJ1-1, reads DGGITQSPKYLFRKEGQNVTLSCEQNLNHDAMYWYRQDPGQGLRLIYYSQIVNDFQKGDIAEGYSVSREKKESFPLTVTSAQKNPTAFYLCASSQGLGTEAFFGQGTRLTVV.

This chain links TRBV11-1 with TRBJ2-7, with 7 bases fitting TRBD1. Germline CDR1 reads SGHAT; CDR2 reads FQDESV (reference sequence). Trimming removed 5 bases from V and 3 bases from J; junction bases left unmatched: 4. The CDR3 is made up of 13 amino acids. The CDR3 region has the DNA TGTGCCAGCAGCCCGGGACAGTTCTACGAGCAGTACTTC. Translated, it gives CASSPGQFYEQYF.

The gene calls are TRBV4-1 and TRBJ1-3, with D perhaps matching TRBD1 (6 bases). Trimming took 2 bases from V and 0 from J, leaving 8 bases between them. CDR3 length equals 15 residues. Germline CDR1 MGHRA, CDR2 YSYEKL. The CDR3, as DNA: TGCGCCAGCAGCCAAACAGGGTACTCTGGAAACACCATATATTTT. Protein product: CASSQTGYSGNTIYF.

The chain couples TRBV7-2 to TRBJ2-3; 7 nucleotides match TRBD2. This CDR3 is built from 16 residues. From germline, CDR1 is SGHTA and CDR2 FQGNSA. After removal of 0 bases from V and 8 bases from J, the junction contained 11 bases not matched to a gene. This CDR3 reads CASSLARLAVQGTQYF. The CDR3 DNA reads as TGTGCCAGCAGCTTAGCGCGCCTAGCGGTGCAGGGTACGCAGTATTTT.

The chain links TRBV9 to TRBJ2-5; D may be TRBD1 or TRBD2 (5 bases each). Germline assignment: CDR1 SGDLS and CDR2 YYNGEE. The ends were cut back, 4 bases at V and 1 base at J, with 14 bases in the middle. This CDR3 comprises 15 residues. DNA of the CDR3: TGTGCCAGCAGCCCCAGCCCAGGGACCCAAGAGACCCAGTACTTC. Translated, it gives CASSPSPGTQETQYF.

This sequence joins TRBV11-2 and TRBJ2-5, with TRBD2 as a possible D gene (5 bases). This CDR3 region has 15 residues. The ends were cut back, 1 base at V and 2 bases at J, with 11 bases in the middle. The germline V gene encodes CDR1 SGHAT and CDR2 FQNNGV. As DNA, the CDR3 is TGTGCCAGCAGCTTAGTTTCCGGGGTTCAAGAGACCCAGTACTTC. Its protein is CASSLVSGVQETQYF.

The chain couples TRBV28 to TRBJ2-1; 11 bases agree with TRBD2. The ends lost 3 bases at V and 5 bases at J; junction bases unmatched: 6. CDR1 MDHEN and CDR2 SYDVKM come from the germline V gene. This CDR3 is 16 amino acids long. CDR3: CASSFGLAGGHNEQFF. The CDR3 DNA sequence: TGTGCCAGCAGTTTCGGTCTAGCGGGGGGCCACAATGAGCAGTTCTTC.

The chain employs TRBV29-1 and TRBJ2-7, with D possibly being TRBD1 (6 bases). There are 14 residues in the CDR3. CDR1 and CDR2 (germline): SQVTM, ANQGSEA. With 2 bases removed from V and 7 bases from J, the gap between germline ends came to 18 bases. DNA of the CDR3: TGCAGCGTTGAAAGAGAACAGGGAAGAGGGGAGCAGTACTTC. Its translation: CSVEREQGRGEQYF.

The genes are TRBV27 and TRBJ2-5; 12 bases align to TRBD2. The DNA end lines up better with TRBJ2-7; the J call may be wrong. This CDR3 contains 14 residues. CDR1 is MNHEY and CDR2 is SMNVEV in the germline V gene (reference sequence). CDR3 in amino acids: CASSPTSGSGEQYF. The DNA of the CDR3 is TGTGCCAGCAGTCCGACTAGCGGGAGCGGCGAGCAGTACTTC.

This clone came up once. The gene calls are TRBV27 and TRBJ2-7; D might be TRBD2 (6 bases). The CDR3 sequence is 15 residues long. Trimming removed 4 bases at V and 1 base at J, with 14 bases between. CDR1 is MNHEY, CDR2 SMNVEV, per germline (reference sequence). In nucleotides, the CDR3 is TGTGCCAGCAGTTCCCGTCCGGGAGTTTCCTACGAGCAGTACTTC. It yields the protein CASSSRPGVSYEQYF.

The genes are TRBV6-6 and TRBJ2-5, with 14 bases that match TRBD2. The CDR3 runs to 15 residues. The V and J ends lost 5 bases and 4 bases, in that order; junction bases with no gene match: 3. Germline CDR1 is MNHNY and CDR2 is SVGAGI (reference sequence). The CDR3 DNA is TGTGCCAGCAGTGCCGGGACTAGCGGGAGAGAGACCCAGTACTTC. Its protein product is CASSAGTSGRETQYF.

This chain connects TRBV6-1 to TRBJ2-7; D is undetermined. The germline gives CDR1 MNHNS, CDR2 SASEGT. Trimming left V 8 bases short and J 3 bases short, with 5 bases between. There are 10 residues in the CDR3. The CDR3 loop reads CASGDYEQYF. The CDR3 nucleotides read TGTGCCAGCGGAGACTACGAGCAGTACTTC.

J is TRBJ1-2 and V is TRBV7-1; possible D gene TRBD1, 5 bases. TRBV7-1 is assigned to the ORF class and has an uncertain function. V was shortened by 5 bases and J by 4 bases, with 11 bases between the two germline ends. This CDR3 is built from 13 residues. The CDR3 sequence: CASSRGPSYGYTF. CDR3 DNA: TGTGCCAGCAGCCGGGGACCCAGCTATGGCTACACCTTC.

The chain couples TRBV5-1 to TRBJ2-7; tentative D call: TRBD2 (5 bases). This CDR3 is 14 amino acids long. Germline V lookup: CDR1 SGHRS, CDR2 YFSETQ. V gave up 0 bases and J gave up 6 bases, with 13 bases separating them. CDR3 sequence (DNA): TGCGCCAGCAGCTTGGGAGGGATGGTTTCCGAGCAGTACTTC. As protein: CASSLGGMVSEQYF.

The J gene is TRBJ1-3, the V gene TRBV10-2; no clear D. The V gene lost 2 bases and the J gene lost 0 bases, with 14 bases spanning the gap. The CDR3 sequence is 17 residues long. CDR1 is WSHSY, CDR2 SAAADI, per germline. This CDR3 is CASSEPTDRASGNTIYF. The CDR3 nucleotides are TGCGCCAGCAGTGAGCCGACTGACCGCGCCTCTGGAAACACCATATATTTT.

The J gene is TRBJ2-7, the V gene TRBV7-6; 14 nucleotides line up with TRBD2. CDR3 size: 16 residues. The germline gives CDR1 SGHVS, CDR2 FNYEAQ. V lost 5 bases, J lost 4 bases, and 7 bases stayed unmatched. The CDR3 nucleotides are TGTGCCAGCAGCCCCGGACTAGCGGGAGGCCTGTACGAGCAGTACTTC. Translating gives CASSPGLAGGLYEQYF. Full variable domain (outside the CDR3, taken from reference TRBV7-6 and TRBJ2-7): GAGVSQSPRYKVTKRGQDVALRCDPISGHVSLYWYRQALGQGPEFLTYFNYEAQQDKSGLPNDRFSAERPEGSISTLTIQRTEQRDSAMYRCASSPGLAGGLYEQYFGPGTRLTVT.

V and J are TRBV7-9 and TRBJ2-1; possibly TRBD2 for D (5 bases). V was pared by 4 bases and J by 7 bases, with 17 bases between. Germline V gene sequence: CDR1 SEHNR, CDR2 FQNEAQ (reference sequence). This CDR3 has 15 amino acids. CDR3 residues: CASSSAEFTWNEQFF. For the CDR3, the DNA is TGTGCCAGCAGCTCAGCGGAGTTTACGTGGAATGAGCAGTTCTTC.

This clone was observed a single time. The chain couples TRBV28 to TRBJ2-7, with D unresolved. V was cut by 5 bases and J by 2 bases, with 13 bases left in between. This CDR3 has 14 residues. CDR1 MDHEN and CDR2 SYDVKM come from the germline V gene. CDR3 in amino acids: CASSPLTDPYEQYF. The CDR3 DNA sequence: TGTGCCAGCAGTCCCCTAACCGATCCCTACGAGCAGTACTTC.

The chain combines TRBV13 with TRBJ1-4; weak D call: TRBD1 (6 bases). Per the germline V gene, CDR1 is PRHDT and CDR2 is FYEKMQ (reference sequence). The CDR3 length is 15 residues. V was pared by 2 bases and J by 1 base, with 8 bases between. CDR3 DNA: TGTGCCAGCAGCTTACGAGGGGGAACTAATGAAAAACTGTTTTTT. Amino acids: CASSLRGGTNEKLFF.

This rearrangement joins TRBV9 to TRBJ1-1; no clear D. Germline lookup yields CDR1 SGDLS and CDR2 YYNGEE. The CDR3 has 15 residues. V was pared by 3 bases and J by 8 bases, with 20 bases between. DNA for the CDR3: TGTGCCAGCAGCGCGTCCTCCGGGAGTGTAGAAGAAGCTTTCTTT. Translation: CASSASSGSVEEAFF.

The chain combines TRBV27 with TRBJ2-7; D possibly matches TRBD1 or TRBD2 (6 bases each). Per germline, CDR1 MNHEY and CDR2 SMNVEV (reference sequence). CDR3 length: 15 residues. V was cut by 4 bases and J by 6 bases, with 19 bases left in between. CDR3 coding DNA: TGTGCCAGCAGTTCCCTGGGGGGCCTCGGTACCGAGCAGTACTTC. It yields the protein CASSSLGGLGTEQYF.

The J gene is TRBJ2-1, the V gene TRBV6-5; 9 bases are a match to TRBD2. Germline V gene sequence: CDR1 MNHEY, CDR2 SVGAGI. V gave up 4 bases and J gave up 5 bases; unmatched junction bases: 6. The CDR3 has 15 amino acids. CDR3 loop: CASSSGLAMNNEQFF. The CDR3 DNA is TGTGCCAGCAGTTCGGGACTAGCAATGAACAATGAGCAGTTCTTC.

This clone has more than one count but fewer than ten. The chain recombines TRBV7-6 with TRBJ2-5; 7 nucleotides align to TRBD2. The CDR3 consists of 14 residues. With V trimmed by 6 bases and J by 1 base, 5 bases remained unmatched. The germline V gene encodes CDR1 SGHVS and CDR2 FNYEAQ. The CDR3 DNA reads TGTGCCAGCAGGACCAGCGGGATCCAAGAGACCCAGTACTTC. Protein product: CASRTSGIQETQYF.

The chain is built from TRBV2 and TRBJ2-5; the D is unclear. Deletions cut 3 bases from V and 0 bases from J, with 5 bases between. Germline CDR1 is SNHLY and CDR2 is FYNNEI. The CDR3 contains 13 residues. DNA for the CDR3: TGTGCCAGCAGTGAGGGGTACCAAGAGACCCAGTACTTC. Encoded protein: CASSEGYQETQYF.

The genes are TRBV9 and TRBJ2-4; weak D call: TRBD1 (6 bases). Germline assignment: CDR1 SGDLS and CDR2 YYNGEE. The CDR3 extends over 15 amino acids. V was clipped by 3 bases and J by 6 bases, with 16 bases between them. CDR3 in amino acids: CASSASRGGGNIQYF. DNA of the CDR3: TGTGCCAGCAGCGCCAGCAGGGGCGGTGGAAACATTCAGTACTTC.

The gene calls are TRBV7-8 and TRBJ1-4; tentative D call: TRBD1 (5 bases). Per germline, CDR1 SGHVS and CDR2 FQNEAQ. V dropped 5 bases and J dropped 4 bases, with 17 bases sitting between them. The CDR3 runs 16 residues. CDR3 protein: CASSQKAGTYNEKLFF. CDR3 DNA sequence: TGTGCCAGCAGCCAAAAAGCGGGGACCTATAATGAAAAACTGTTTTTT.

This rearrangement joins TRBV30 to TRBJ2-1; no definite D call. There are 12 residues in the CDR3. Germline CDR1 and CDR2: GTSNPN and SVGIG (reference sequence). With 3 bases removed from V and 2 bases from J, the gap between germline ends came to 5 bases. This chain's CDR3 is CAWRTAYNEQFF. The CDR3 nucleotides are TGTGCCTGGAGGACTGCCTACAATGAGCAGTTCTTC.